This T cell receptor (beta chain) was captured in a study of shared clonotypes between healthy human individuals. Looking at the study overall: In total, the donors were two women and three men aged 18 to 49. General study findings and limits: Although depth was large, rarefaction showed that sequencing of the sorted subsets was incomplete. Clonotypes which were not shared had lower generation probabilities than clonotypes that all four donors shared. The study drew on few donors, limiting represented genetic and exposure-history diversity.

This CDR3 has 12 residues. Trimming left V 6 bases short and J 4 bases short, with 10 bases between. Germline CDR1 is MDHEN and CDR2 is SYDVKM. Sequenced by immunoSEQ multiplex PCR; TCRdb stores in-frame clones only, minus some. The table has over a million clones, around 82% seen once. For this clone: Its specificity is not known. Possible read error: a much larger clone is one base away.

Sequenced input: memory CD4+ T cells from PBMCs. Subset indicated: CD45RA-negative fraction. This clonotype originated in a man between 18 and 29 years old in good health. Some clones in this sample may be carry-over from other donors' samples. This sequence joins TRBV28 and TRBJ2-7, with D possibly matching TRBD1 (6 bases). CDR3 nucleotides: TGTGCCAGCAGCCCAGGACAGTACGAGCAGTACTTC. This encodes CASSPGQYEQYF.